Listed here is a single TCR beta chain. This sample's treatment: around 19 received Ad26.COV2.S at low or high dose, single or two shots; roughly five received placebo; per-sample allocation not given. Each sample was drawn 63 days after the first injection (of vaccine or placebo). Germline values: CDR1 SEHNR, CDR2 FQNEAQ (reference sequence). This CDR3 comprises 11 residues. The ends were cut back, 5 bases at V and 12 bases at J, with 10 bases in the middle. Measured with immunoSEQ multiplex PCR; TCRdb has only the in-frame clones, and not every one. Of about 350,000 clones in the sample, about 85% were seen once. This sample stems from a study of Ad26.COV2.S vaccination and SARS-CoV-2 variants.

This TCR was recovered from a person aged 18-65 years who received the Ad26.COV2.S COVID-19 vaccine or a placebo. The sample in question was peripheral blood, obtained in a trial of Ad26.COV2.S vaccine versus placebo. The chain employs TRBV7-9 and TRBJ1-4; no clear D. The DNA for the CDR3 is TGTGCCAGCAGCCCGGATATCGAACTGTTTTTT. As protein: CASSPDIELFF.